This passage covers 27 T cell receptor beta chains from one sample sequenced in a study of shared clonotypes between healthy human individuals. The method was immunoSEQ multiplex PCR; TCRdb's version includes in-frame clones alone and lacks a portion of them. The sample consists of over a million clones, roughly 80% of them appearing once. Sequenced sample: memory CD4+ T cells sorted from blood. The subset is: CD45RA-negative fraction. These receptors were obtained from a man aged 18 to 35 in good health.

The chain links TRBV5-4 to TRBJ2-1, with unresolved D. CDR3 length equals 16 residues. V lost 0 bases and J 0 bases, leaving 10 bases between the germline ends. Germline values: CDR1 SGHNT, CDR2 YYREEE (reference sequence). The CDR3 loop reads CASSLGSATSYNEQFF. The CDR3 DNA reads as TGTGCCAGCAGCTTGGGCTCGGCCACCTCCTACAATGAGCAGTTCTTC.

CDR3 region: CASSEFGGSGGQETQYF. The CDR3 DNA is TGTGCCAGCAGTGAATTTGGCGGGAGCGGTGGTCAAGAGACCCAGTACTTC. The V gene is TRBV2, the J gene TRBJ2-5, with 7 bases aligning to TRBD2. The germline V gene encodes CDR1 SNHLY and CDR2 FYNNEI. The length of the CDR3 is 17 residues. V was pared by 2 bases and J by 2 bases, with 11 bases of the junction left unmatched.

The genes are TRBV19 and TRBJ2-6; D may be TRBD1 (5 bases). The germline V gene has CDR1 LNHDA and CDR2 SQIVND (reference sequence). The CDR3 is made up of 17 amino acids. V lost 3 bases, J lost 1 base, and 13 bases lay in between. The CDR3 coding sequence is TGTGCCAGTAGTATCGGCCCAACAGGATCTGGGGCCAACGTCCTGACTTTC. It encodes CASSIGPTGSGANVLTF.

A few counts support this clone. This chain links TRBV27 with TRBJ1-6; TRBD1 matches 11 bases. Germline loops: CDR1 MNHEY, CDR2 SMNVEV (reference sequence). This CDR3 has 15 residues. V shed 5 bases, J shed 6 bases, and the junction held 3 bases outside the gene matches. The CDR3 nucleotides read TGTGCCAGCAGTCCCGGACAGGGGGCTAATTCACCCCTCCACTTT. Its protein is CASSPGQGANSPLHF.

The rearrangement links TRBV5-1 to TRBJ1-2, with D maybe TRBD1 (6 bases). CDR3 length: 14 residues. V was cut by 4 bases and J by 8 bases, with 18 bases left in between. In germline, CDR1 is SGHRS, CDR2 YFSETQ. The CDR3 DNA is TGCGCCAGCAGCCCAGAGGGGGTAGGATCCGGCTACACCTTC. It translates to CASSPEGVGSGYTF.

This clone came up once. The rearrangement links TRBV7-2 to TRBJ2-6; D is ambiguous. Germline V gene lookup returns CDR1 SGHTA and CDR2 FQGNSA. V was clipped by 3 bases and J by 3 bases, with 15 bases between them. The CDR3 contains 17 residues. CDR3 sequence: CASSFKAGSYGANVLTF. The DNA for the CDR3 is TGTGCCAGCAGCTTTAAGGCAGGAAGTTATGGGGCCAACGTCCTGACTTTC.

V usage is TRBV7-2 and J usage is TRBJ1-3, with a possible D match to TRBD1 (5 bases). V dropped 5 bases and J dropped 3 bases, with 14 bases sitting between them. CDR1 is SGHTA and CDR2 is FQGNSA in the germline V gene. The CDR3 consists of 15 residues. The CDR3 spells CASSLNGAFGNTIYF. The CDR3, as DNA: TGTGCCAGCAGCCTAAACGGGGCGTTTGGAAACACCATATATTTT. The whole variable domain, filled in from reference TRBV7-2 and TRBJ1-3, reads GAGVSQSPSNKVTEKGKDVELRCDPISGHTALYWYRQSLGQGLEFLIYFQGNSAPDKSGLPSDRFSAERTGGSVSTLTIQRTQQEDSAVYLCASSLNGAFGNTIYFGEGSWLTVV.

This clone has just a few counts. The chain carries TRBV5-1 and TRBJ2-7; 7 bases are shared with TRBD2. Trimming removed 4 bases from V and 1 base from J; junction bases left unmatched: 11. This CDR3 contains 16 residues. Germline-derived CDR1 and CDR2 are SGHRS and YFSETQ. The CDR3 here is CASSVAATGGSYEQYF. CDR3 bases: TGCGCCAGCAGCGTCGCGGCAACGGGGGGATCCTACGAGCAGTACTTC.

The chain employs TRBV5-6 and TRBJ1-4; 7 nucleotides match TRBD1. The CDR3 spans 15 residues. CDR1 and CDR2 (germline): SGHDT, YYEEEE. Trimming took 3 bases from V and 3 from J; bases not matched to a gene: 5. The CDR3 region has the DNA TGTGCCAGCAGCTCGACAGGGCTACCTAATGAAAAACTGTTTTTT. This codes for CASSSTGLPNEKLFF.

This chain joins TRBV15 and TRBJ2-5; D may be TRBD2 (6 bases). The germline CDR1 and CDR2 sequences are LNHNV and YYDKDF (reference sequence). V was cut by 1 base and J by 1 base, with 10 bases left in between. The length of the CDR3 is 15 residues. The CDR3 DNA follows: TGTGCCACCAGCAGAGTCCCGGGACTCCAAGAGACCCAGTACTTC. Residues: CATSRVPGLQETQYF.

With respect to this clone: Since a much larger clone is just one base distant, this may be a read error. The CDR3 sequence: CASSLDRGHTEAFF. In DNA, the CDR3 is TGCGCCAGCAGCTTGGACAGGGGGCATACTGAAGCTTTCTTT. The rearrangement joins TRBV5-1 to TRBJ1-1, with 9 bases matching TRBD1. V dropped 0 bases and J dropped 5; count of bases not matched to a gene: 2. This CDR3 region has 14 residues. Germline CDR1 SGHRS, CDR2 YFSETQ.

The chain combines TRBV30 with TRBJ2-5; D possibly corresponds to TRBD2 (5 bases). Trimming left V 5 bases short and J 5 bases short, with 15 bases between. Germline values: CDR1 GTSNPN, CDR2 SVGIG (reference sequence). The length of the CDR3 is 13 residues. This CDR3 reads CAWQLSQRETQYF. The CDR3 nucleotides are TGTGCCTGGCAATTAAGCCAGCGGGAGACCCAGTACTTC.

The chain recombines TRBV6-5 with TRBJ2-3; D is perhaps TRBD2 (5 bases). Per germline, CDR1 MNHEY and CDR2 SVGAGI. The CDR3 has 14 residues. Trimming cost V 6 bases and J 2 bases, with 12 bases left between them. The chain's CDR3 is CASRPRRDTDTQYF. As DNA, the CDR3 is TGTGCCAGCAGACCCCGACGGGACACAGATACGCAGTATTTT.

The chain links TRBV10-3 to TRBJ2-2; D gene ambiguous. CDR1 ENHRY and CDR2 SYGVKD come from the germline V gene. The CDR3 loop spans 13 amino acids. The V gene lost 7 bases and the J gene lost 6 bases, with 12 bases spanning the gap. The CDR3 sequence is CAITGHSSGELFF. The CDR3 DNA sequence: TGTGCCATCACGGGCCACTCGTCCGGGGAGCTGTTTTTT.

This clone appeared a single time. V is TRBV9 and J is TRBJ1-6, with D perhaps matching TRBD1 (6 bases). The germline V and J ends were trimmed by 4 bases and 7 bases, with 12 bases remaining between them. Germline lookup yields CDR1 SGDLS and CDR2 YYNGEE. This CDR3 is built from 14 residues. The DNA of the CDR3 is TGTGCCAGCAGCCTACAGGGCGGCAATTCACCCCTCCACTTT. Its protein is CASSLQGGNSPLHF.

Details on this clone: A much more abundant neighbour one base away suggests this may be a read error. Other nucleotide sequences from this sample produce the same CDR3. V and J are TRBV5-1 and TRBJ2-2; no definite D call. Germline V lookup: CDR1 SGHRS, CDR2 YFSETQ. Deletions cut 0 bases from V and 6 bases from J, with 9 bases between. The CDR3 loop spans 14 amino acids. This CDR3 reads CASSLDVGSGELFF. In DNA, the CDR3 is TGCGCCAGCAGCTTGGACGTGGGCTCCGGGGAGCTGTTTTTT.

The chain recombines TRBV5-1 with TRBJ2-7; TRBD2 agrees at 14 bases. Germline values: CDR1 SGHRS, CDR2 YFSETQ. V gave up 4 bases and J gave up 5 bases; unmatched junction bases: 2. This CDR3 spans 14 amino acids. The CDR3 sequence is CASSPGLAGDEQYF. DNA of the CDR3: TGCGCCAGCAGCCCGGGACTAGCGGGGGACGAGCAGTACTTC.

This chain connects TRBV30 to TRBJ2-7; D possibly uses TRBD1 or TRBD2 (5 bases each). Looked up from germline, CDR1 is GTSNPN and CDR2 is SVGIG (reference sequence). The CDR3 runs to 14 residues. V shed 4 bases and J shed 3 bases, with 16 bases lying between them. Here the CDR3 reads CAWKTPGRYYEQYF. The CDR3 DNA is TGTGCCTGGAAAACCCCGGGACGGTACTACGAGCAGTACTTC.

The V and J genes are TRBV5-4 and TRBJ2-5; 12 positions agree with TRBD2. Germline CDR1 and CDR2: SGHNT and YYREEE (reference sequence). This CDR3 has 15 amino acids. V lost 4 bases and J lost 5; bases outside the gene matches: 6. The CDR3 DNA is TGTGCCAGCAGCCGAGCGCTAGCGGGGGGGGAGACCCAGTACTTC. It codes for CASSRALAGGETQYF.

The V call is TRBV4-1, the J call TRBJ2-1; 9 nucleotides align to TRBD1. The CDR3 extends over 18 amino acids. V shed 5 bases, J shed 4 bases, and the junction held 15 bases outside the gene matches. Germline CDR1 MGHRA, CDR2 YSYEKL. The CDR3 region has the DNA TGCGCCAGCAGCGCCGGGACAGGGCGATTTAGGTCATACAATGAGCAGTTCTTC. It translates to CASSAGTGRFRSYNEQFF.

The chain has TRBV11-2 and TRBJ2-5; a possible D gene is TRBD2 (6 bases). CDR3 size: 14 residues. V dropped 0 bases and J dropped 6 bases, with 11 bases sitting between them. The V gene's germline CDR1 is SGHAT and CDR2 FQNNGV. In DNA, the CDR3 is TGTGCCAGCAGCTTAGAAGCGGGTGGGAAGACCCAGTACTTC. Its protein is CASSLEAGGKTQYF.

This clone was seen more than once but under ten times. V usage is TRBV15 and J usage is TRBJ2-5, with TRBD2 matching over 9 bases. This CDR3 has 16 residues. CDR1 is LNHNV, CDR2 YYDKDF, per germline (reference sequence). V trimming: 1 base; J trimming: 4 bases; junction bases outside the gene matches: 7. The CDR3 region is CATSRGPAGGRETQYF. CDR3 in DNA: TGTGCCACCAGCAGAGGCCCAGCGGGAGGACGAGAGACCCAGTACTTC.

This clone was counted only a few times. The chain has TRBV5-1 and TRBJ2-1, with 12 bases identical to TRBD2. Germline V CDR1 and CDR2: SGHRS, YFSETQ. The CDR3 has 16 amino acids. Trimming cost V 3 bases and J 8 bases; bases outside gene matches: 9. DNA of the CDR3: TGCGCCAGCAGCTCAACCACTAGCGGGGGGACTCATGAGCAGTTCTTC. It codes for CASSSTTSGGTHEQFF.

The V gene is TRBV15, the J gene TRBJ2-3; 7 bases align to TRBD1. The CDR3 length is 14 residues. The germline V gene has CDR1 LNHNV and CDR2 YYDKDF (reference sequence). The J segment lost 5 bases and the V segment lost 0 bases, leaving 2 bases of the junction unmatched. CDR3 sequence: CATSRDPGGDTQYF. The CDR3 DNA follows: TGTGCCACCAGCAGAGATCCAGGGGGAGATACGCAGTATTTT.

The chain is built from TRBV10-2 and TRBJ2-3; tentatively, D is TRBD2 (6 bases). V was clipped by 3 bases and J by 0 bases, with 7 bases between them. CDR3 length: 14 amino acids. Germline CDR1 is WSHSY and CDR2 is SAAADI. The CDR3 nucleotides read TGCGCCAGCAGTGATGGGGGGAGCACAGATACGCAGTATTTT. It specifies CASSDGGSTDTQYF.

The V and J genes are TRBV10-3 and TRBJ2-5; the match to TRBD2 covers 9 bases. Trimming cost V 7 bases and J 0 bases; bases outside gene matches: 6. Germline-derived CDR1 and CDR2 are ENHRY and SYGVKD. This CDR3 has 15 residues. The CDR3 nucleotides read TGTGCCATCAAGGCTAGCGGGGCGTACCAAGAGACCCAGTACTTC. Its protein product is CAIKASGAYQETQYF.

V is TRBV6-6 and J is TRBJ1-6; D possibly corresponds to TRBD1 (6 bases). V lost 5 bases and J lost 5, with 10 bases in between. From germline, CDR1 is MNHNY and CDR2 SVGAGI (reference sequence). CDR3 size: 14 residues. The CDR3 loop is CASSKQGNNSPLHF. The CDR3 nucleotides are TGTGCCAGCAGTAAACAGGGCAATAATTCACCCCTCCACTTT.